This paragraph reports one TCR beta chain. The data stem from a study of blood T cell repertoires in COVID-19. Study information: COVID-19 samples, acute and convalescent, were from the United States, Italy and Spain. In each case, the material was cDNA or gDNA derived from T cells, B-cell-depleted T cells, or PBMCs.

In the original workflow: How many nucleated cells were present was estimated from reference gene primer amplification. Generated by immunoSEQ multiplex PCR, the TCRdb table keeps only in-frame clones and is missing some. That table supplies the V and J calls and clone size; D and trimming were determined from the DNA. The table lists 120,000 or so clones, 55% to 75% of them singletons, with roughly 2% in the top ten. Germline-derived CDR1 and CDR2 are MNHEY and SMNVEV (reference sequence). V dropped 4 bases and J dropped 4; count of bases not matched to a gene: 7. CDR3 size: 15 residues. The rearrangement links TRBV27 to TRBJ1-5; TRBD1 aligns across 7 bases. Sequences were obtained from peripheral blood. The sequence was collected from a woman aged 70 to 79 with acute or convalescent COVID-19. The CDR3: CASSSRDSWNQPQHF. The CDR3 nucleotides read TGTGCCAGCAGTTCCCGGGACAGCTGGAATCAGCCCCAGCATTTT.